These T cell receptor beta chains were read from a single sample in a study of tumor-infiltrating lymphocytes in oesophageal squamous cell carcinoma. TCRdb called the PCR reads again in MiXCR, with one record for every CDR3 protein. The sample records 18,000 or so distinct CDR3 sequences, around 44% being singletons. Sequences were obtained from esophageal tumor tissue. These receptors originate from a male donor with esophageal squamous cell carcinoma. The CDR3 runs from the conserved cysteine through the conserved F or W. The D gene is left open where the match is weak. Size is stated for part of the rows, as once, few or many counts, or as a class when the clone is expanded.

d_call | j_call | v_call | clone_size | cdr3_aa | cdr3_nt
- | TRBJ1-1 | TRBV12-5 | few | CASGLDLYEQYF | TGTGCTAGTGGTCTTGACCTCTACGAGCAGTACTTT
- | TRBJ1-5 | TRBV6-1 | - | CASSVRGNRNQPQHF | TGTGCCAGCAGTGTTAGAGGGAATCGCAATCAGCCCCAGCATTTT
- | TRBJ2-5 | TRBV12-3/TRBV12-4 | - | CASRLGETQYF | TGTGCCAGCCGCTTGGGGGAGACCCAGTACTTC
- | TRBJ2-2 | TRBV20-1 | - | CSARFGSLVVDTGELFF | TGCAGTGCCCGGTTTGGCAGTCTAGTGGTGGACACCGGGGAGCTGTTTTTT
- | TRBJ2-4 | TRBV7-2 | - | CASSYWGGFKNIQYF | TGTGCCAGCAGCTATTGGGGGGGCTTCAAAAACATTCAGTACTTC
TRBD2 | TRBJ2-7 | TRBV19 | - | CASSRGSGSGEFF | TGTGCCAGTAGTCGCGGTAGCGGGAGTGGTGAGTTCTTC
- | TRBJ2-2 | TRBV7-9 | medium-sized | CASSFRGDTGELFF | TGTGCCAGCAGCTTTAGGGGGGATACCGGGGAGCTGTTTTTT
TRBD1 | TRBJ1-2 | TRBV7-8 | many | CASSPGQSNSYGYTF | TGTGCCAGCAGCCCGGGACAGAGTAATTCCTATGGCTACACCTTC
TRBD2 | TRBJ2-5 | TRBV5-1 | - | CASSLGQGLAGETQYF | TGCGCCAGCAGCTTGGGGCAGGGACTAGCGGGAGAGACCCAGTACTTC
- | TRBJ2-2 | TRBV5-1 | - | CASSLGEGTGELFF | TGCGCCAGCAGCTTGGGAGAGGGGACCGGGGAGCTGTTTTTT
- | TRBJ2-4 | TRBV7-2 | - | CASSSGVQNIQYF | TGTGCCAGCAGCTCCGGGGTACAAAACATTCAGTACTTC
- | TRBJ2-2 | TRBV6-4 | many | CASSDSSGRELFF | TGTGCCAGCAGTGACTCTTCGGGAAGGGAGCTGTTTTTT
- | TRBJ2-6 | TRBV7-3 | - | CASSIHRDF | TGTGCCAGCAGCATCCACCGGGACTTC
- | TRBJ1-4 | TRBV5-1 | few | CASSLISGATNEKLFF | TGCGCCAGCAGCTTGATTTCCGGTGCAACTAATGAAAAACTGTTTTTT
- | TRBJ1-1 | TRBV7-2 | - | CASSAGLRAEAFF | TGTGCCAGCAGCGCAGGGTTAAGAGCGGAAGCTTTCTTT
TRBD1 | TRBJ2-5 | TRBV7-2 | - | CASSFWTGETQYF | TGTGCCAGCAGCTTTTGGACAGGGGAGACCCAGTACTTC
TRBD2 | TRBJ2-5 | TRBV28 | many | CASSLGGGAVGTQYF | TGTGCCAGCAGTTTAGGGGGGGGAGCCGTCGGGACCCAGTACTTC
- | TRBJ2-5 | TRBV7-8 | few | CASSYRESGELYF | TGTGCCAGCAGCTATAGGGAGTCCGGGGAGCTGTACTTC
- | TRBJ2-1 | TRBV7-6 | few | CASSLGGLVNNEQFF | TGTGCCAGCAGCTTAGGGGGCTTGGTCAACAATGAGCAGTTCTTC
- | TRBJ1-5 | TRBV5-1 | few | CASSPALPSYSNQPQHF | TGCGCCAGCAGCCCCGCCTTGCCAAGCTATAGCAATCAGCCCCAGCATTTT
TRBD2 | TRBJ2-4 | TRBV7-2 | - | CASSLEGPGPGGSLAKNIQYF | TGTGCCAGCAGCTTAGAGGGCCCGGGACCGGGCGGGAGCCTAGCCAAAAACATTCAGTACTTC
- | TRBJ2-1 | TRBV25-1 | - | CASSDGRRATTNEQFF | TGTGCCAGCAGTGATGGTAGGAGAGCTACTACAAATGAGCAGTTCTTC
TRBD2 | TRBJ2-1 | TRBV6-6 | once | CASSTPSGRSYNEQFF | TGTGCCAGCAGCACTCCTAGCGGAAGATCCTACAATGAGCAGTTCTTC
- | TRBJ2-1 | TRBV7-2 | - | CASSLAGQINEQFF | TGTGCCAGCAGCTTAGCGGGACAAATCAATGAGCAGTTCTTC
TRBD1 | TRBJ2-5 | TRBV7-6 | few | CASKDRGETQYF | TGTGCCAGCAAGGACAGGGGAGAGACCCAGTACTTC